This record looks at one T cell receptor beta chain sequence and its context. Only a few counts were recorded for this clone. This receptor's antigen is unknown. No clone much larger than this one lies a single base away; base qualities are absent. Sequences MDHEN (CDR1) and SYDVKM (CDR2) are obtained from the germline V gene. At the junction V is shortened by 1 base and J by 6 bases; bases outside the gene matches: 10. From its cysteine to its phenylalanine, the CDR3 spans 16 amino acids. The kept DNA is CDR3 alone, 48 bases in frame from the first base. These data originate in a study of OX40 agonist ivuxolimab in advanced cancers. About the study as a whole: The costimulatory receptor OX40 (CD134) was targeted by ivuxolimab, a fully human IgG2 agonistic monoclonal antibody. Intravenous ivuxolimab was administered to patients every 2 weeks at six dose levels: 0.01, 0.1, 0.3, 1.5, 3 and 10 mg/kg. Of the approximately 53 patients in dose escalation, about 20 had hepatocellular carcinoma, some 15 had melanoma, 9 had renal cell carcinoma and 9 had head and neck cancer. The dose-escalation cohort was about 83% male with a mean age of around 62 years, ranging from about 20 to 85. Prior anti-PD-1, anti-PD-L1 or anti-CTLA-4 therapy was permitted, and approximately 39% of dose-escalation patients had received checkpoint inhibitors. Partial responses occurred in three dose-escalation patients: two with cutaneous melanoma and one with hepatocellular carcinoma. The purpose of peripheral TCRbeta sequencing was to test whether ivuxolimab changed TCR sequence diversity and led to clonal T-cell expansion. The paper reports the monotherapy dose-escalation portion (N ≈ 50 patients) of the phase I ivuxolimab trial.

The trial excluded patients who had a history of autoimmune disease or who were on systemic immunosuppression. Peripheral blood for TCR sequencing was drawn from every dose cohort at baseline, at cycle 4 day 1 and at cycle 7 day 1. Samples came from an open-label, multicenter, first-in-human phase I dose-escalation trial of ivuxolimab. The trial enrolled adults with locally advanced or metastatic head and neck squamous cell, hepatocellular, melanoma or renal cell carcinoma. CD4+ and CD8+ T cells were sorted separately from peripheral blood before TCR sequencing. Findings and caveats that apply to the study as a whole: In partial responders in the 0.1-3.0 mg/kg groups, normalized peripheral clonal expansion was found to be among the lowest, especially among CD8+ T cells. At doses of 0.1 to 3.0 mg/kg, clonal expansion of both CD4+ and CD8+ blood T cells was observed from baseline to week 6. Low levels of normalized T-cell clonal expansion were also seen in some patients who did not respond. Which antigens the clonally expanded peripheral T cells were specific for was not determined. After ivuxolimab, more expanded clones were found on average in CD8+ T cells than in CD4+ T cells.

For sequencing of the TCRbeta CDR3 region, genomic DNA was extracted from the sorted cells. The immunoSEQ Assay was used to sequence the TCRbeta CDR3 regions. TCRdb retrieved this table from immuneACCESS and kept in-frame rearrangements only. Not all clones are present; in checked studies, unresolved V genes account for under half, and no reason is known for the remainder. Present in this sample are about 60,000 clones, about 87% of which were seen just once. The top ten clones comprise 1.5% to 2% of the sample. This specimen was CD4+ or CD8+ T cells sorted from blood, taken in a trial of the OX40 agonist ivuxolimab. This TCR was sampled from an adult with an advanced solid tumor such as melanoma, head and neck, liver or kidney cancer. The chain employs TRBV28 and TRBJ2-5, with TRBD2 identical over 8 junction bases. The nucleotide sequence is given as TGTGCCAGCAGTTTATCCACTAGCGGCAACAAGCAGACCCAGTACTTC. It is translated as CASSLSTSGNKQTQYF.